These 19 T cell receptor beta chains came from one sample sequenced in a study of control samples from healthy donors and cancer patients. The repertoire was sequenced with immunoSEQ multiplex PCR; TCRdb's copy has only in-frame clones and lacks some. The profile shows under 70,000 clones, more than 95% of them singletons. Sample: blood. Receptor source: a woman aged 18-29 years in good health.

The chain carries TRBV2 and TRBJ2-1; D is undetermined. CDR1 and CDR2 from the germline V gene are SNHLY and FYNNEI. There are 14 residues in the CDR3. V dropped 1 base and J dropped 7 bases, with 11 bases sitting between them. The CDR3 coding sequence is TGTGCCAGCAGTGAAGACGGGCCGGTGAATGAGCAGTTCTTC. It codes for CASSEDGPVNEQFF.

This chain connects TRBV6-5 to TRBJ1-2, with TRBD1 matching over 7 bases. Germline V gene lookup returns CDR1 MNHEY and CDR2 SVGAGI. CDR3 length: 13 residues. Trimming cost V 8 bases and J 3 bases; bases outside gene matches: 6. The CDR3 here is CASDQTGYYGYTF. CDR3 sequence (DNA): TGTGCCAGCGACCAGACAGGGTACTATGGCTACACCTTC.

This rearrangement joins TRBV9 to TRBJ1-2; 8 bases fit TRBD1. The CDR3 spans 17 residues. The germline V gene has CDR1 SGDLS and CDR2 YYNGEE. Trimming cost V 4 bases and J 8 bases; bases outside gene matches: 19. CDR3 sequence (DNA): TGTGCCAGCAGCCCCTCCCCTTTGGGGGGGACAGGCGGCGGCTACACCTTC. Its translation: CASSPSPLGGTGGGYTF. Full variable domain (missing parts from reference TRBV9 and TRBJ1-2): DSGVTQTPKHLITATGQRVTLRCSPRSGDLSVYWYQQSLDQGLQFLIQYYNGEERAKGNILERFSAQQFPDLHSELNLSSLELGDSALYFCASSPSPLGGTGGGYTFGSGTRLTVV.

The genes are TRBV20-1 and TRBJ2-1; no reliable D call. Germline values: CDR1 DFQATT, CDR2 SNEGSKA (reference sequence). Trimming shortened V by 3 bases and J by 10 bases, and 10 bases separated the two germline ends. This CDR3 region has 11 residues. The CDR3: CSARLDPEQFF. The CDR3 DNA reads as TGCAGTGCTAGGCTCGACCCCGAGCAGTTCTTC.

In the case of this clone: One junction end disagrees with the germline gene, perhaps due to a read error. The rearrangement links TRBV2 to TRBJ2-2; perhaps TRBD2 as D (7 bases). This CDR3 is built from 17 residues. Germline V gene lookup returns CDR1 SNHLY and CDR2 FYNNEI. The CDR3 DNA reads TGTCCCAGCAGGGGCGGGGCGGGGGCGTTGAACACCGGGGAGCTGTTTTTT. Protein sequence: CPSRGGAGALNTGELFF.

The rearrangement uses TRBV3-1 (or the pseudogene TRBV3-2) and TRBJ1-2, with D possibly matching TRBD1 (6 bases). The CDR3 loop spans 15 amino acids. Germline loops: CDR1 LGHDT, CDR2 YNNKEL (reference sequence). Trimming stripped 1 base from V and 4 bases from J, with 13 bases between. The CDR3 spells CASSQALGQIYGYTF. Here the CDR3 DNA reads TGTGCCAGCAGCCAAGCCCTAGGACAGATCTATGGCTACACCTTC.

The V and J genes are TRBV3-1 (or the pseudogene TRBV3-2) and TRBJ2-5, with 13 bases that match TRBD2. With V trimmed by 5 bases and J by 5 bases, 5 bases remained unmatched. CDR3 length: 15 residues. CDR1 and CDR2 from the germline V gene are LGHDT and YNNKEL (reference sequence). CDR3 coding DNA: TGTGCCAGCAGCGCAGGGACTAGCGGGGATGAGACCCAGTACTTC. This translates into CASSAGTSGDETQYF.

This chain links TRBV6-5 with TRBJ2-5, with D uncertain. The CDR3 has 15 residues. CDR1 is MNHEY and CDR2 is SVGAGI in the germline V gene. The V and J ends lost 5 bases and 0 bases respectively, with 13 bases between them. This chain's CDR3 is CASSPAGAYQETQYF. The CDR3 nucleotides are TGTGCCAGCAGTCCGGCCGGTGCGTACCAAGAGACCCAGTACTTC.

The J gene is TRBJ1-2, the V gene TRBV6-2 or TRBV6-3; D ambiguous. The CDR3 has 15 residues. CDR1 MNHEY and CDR2 SVGEGT come from the germline V gene. Trimming left V 5 bases short and J 4 bases short, with 17 bases between. The CDR3 DNA reads as TGTGCCAGCAGTGACCAACCCGGCCACACCTATGGCTACACCTTC. Translating gives CASSDQPGHTYGYTF.

V is TRBV7-9 and J is TRBJ2-7; D gene unclear. The CDR3 has 12 amino acids. In germline, CDR1 is SEHNR, CDR2 FQNEAQ (reference sequence). Deletions cut 8 bases from V and 5 bases from J, with 13 bases between. CDR3 region: CASASPGNEQYF. The CDR3 nucleotides are TGTGCCAGCGCAAGCCCCGGTAACGAGCAGTACTTC. The variable domain in full, with the rest retrieved from reference TRBV7-9 and TRBJ2-7, is DTGVSQNPRHKITKRGQNVTFRCDPISEHNRLYWYRQTLGQGPEFLTYFQNEAQLEKSRLLSDRFSAERPKGSFSTLEIQRTEQGDSAMYLCASASPGNEQYFGPGTRLTVT.

This chain joins TRBV19 and TRBJ1-1; TRBD1 is a possible D gene (6 bases). V was shortened by 8 bases and J by 3 bases, with 13 bases between the two germline ends. The germline V gene encodes CDR1 LNHDA and CDR2 SQIVND (reference sequence). The CDR3 totals 13 residues. CDR3 amino acids: CASAYSGDTEAFF. The CDR3 bases are TGTGCCAGTGCATACTCAGGGGACACTGAAGCTTTCTTT.

This clone was detected once. The genes are TRBV6-5 and TRBJ2-7; 8 bases agree with TRBD1. With 6 bases clipped from V and 4 bases from J, the junction kept 5 bases outside the gene matches. CDR3 size: 13 residues. Germline V lookup: CDR1 MNHEY, CDR2 SVGAGI. CDR3 coding DNA: TGTGCCAGCAGCAGGACAGGGTTGTACGAGCAGTACTTC. Protein sequence: CASSRTGLYEQYF.

The rearrangement uses TRBV11-2 and TRBJ1-2, with 8 bases that match TRBD1. CDR3 size: 15 residues. Unmatched junction bases numbered 8, after V lost 1 base and J lost 7 bases. Germline CDR1 is SGHAT and CDR2 is FQNNGV. The CDR3 coding sequence is TGTGCCAGCAGCTTAGCGGACAGGGTACGCTCTGGCTACACCTTC. This codes for CASSLADRVRSGYTF.

This chain connects TRBV5-1 to TRBJ1-6; D not certain. Per germline, CDR1 SGHRS and CDR2 YFSETQ. This CDR3 has 17 amino acids. V was shortened by 0 bases and J by 5 bases, with 15 bases between the two germline ends. CDR3 sequence reads: CASSLAVNGDNNSPLHF. The CDR3 DNA is TGCGCCAGCAGCTTGGCCGTGAACGGTGACAATAATTCACCCCTCCACTTT.

This clone has more than one count but fewer than ten. This sequence joins TRBV10-1 and TRBJ2-7, with 8 bases that match TRBD1. The germline CDR1 and CDR2 sequences are WNHNN and SYGVQD (reference sequence). There are 16 residues in the CDR3. The ends lost 0 bases at V and 6 bases at J; junction bases unmatched: 10. CDR3 sequence (DNA): TGCGCCAGCAGTGAGTCCCGGACAGGGTTCTCTAGCGAGCAGTACTTC. Its translation is CASSESRTGFSSEQYF.

CDR3 in DNA: TGTGCTAGTGGTGACCGGGACAGGGGTCTTTTGTTAGCGGGGGACTCCTACGAGCAGTACTTC. Its translation is CASGDRDRGLLLAGDSYEQYF. This sequence joins TRBV12-5 and TRBJ2-7; a weak D match, TRBD1 (10 bases). The CDR3 covers 21 residues. Germline V gives CDR1 LGHNT, CDR2 FRNRAP. Trimming took off 5 bases at V and 0 bases at J, with 32 bases between the two ends.

This chain uses TRBV7-3 with TRBJ1-1; D is unresolved. The ends were cut back, 1 base at V and 1 base at J, with 10 bases in the middle. The length of the CDR3 is 15 residues. Per the germline V gene, CDR1 is SGHTA and CDR2 is FQGTGA. CDR3 residues: CASSLNKLPNTEAFF. In nucleotides, the CDR3 is TGTGCCAGCAGCTTAAATAAGCTCCCGAACACTGAAGCTTTCTTT.

V and J are TRBV4-3 and TRBJ1-2; 7 bases fit TRBD1. The CDR3 is 15 residues long. Looked up from germline, CDR1 is LGHNA and CDR2 is YSLEER. The V segment lost 0 bases and the J segment 4 bases; nucleotides outside the gene matches: 5. The CDR3 nucleotides are TGCGCCAGCAGCCAAGACTCAGGGGGAGGCTATGGCTACACCTTC. This gives the protein CASSQDSGGGYGYTF.

The chain links TRBV10-2 to TRBJ1-2; 7 bases agree with TRBD1. Trimming cost V 3 bases and J 0 bases; bases outside gene matches: 4. The CDR3 has 15 residues. Per the germline V gene, CDR1 is WSHSY and CDR2 is SAAADI. CDR3 sequence reads: CASSDTGATNYGYTF. The CDR3 nucleotides are TGCGCCAGCAGTGACACAGGGGCTACTAACTATGGCTACACCTTC.